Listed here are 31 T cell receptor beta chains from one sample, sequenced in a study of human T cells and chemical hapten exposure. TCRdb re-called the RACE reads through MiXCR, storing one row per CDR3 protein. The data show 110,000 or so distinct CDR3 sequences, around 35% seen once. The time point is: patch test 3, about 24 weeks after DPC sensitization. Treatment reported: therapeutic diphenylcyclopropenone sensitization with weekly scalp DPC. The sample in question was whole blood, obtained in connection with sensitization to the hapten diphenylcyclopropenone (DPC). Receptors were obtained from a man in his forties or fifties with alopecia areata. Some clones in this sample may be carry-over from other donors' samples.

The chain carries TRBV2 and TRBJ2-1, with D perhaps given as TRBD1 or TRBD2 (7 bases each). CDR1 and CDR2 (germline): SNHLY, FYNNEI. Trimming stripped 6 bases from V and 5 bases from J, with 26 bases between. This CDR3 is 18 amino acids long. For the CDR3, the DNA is TGTGCCAGCAGGCCCCTCACCTCTGGTCCAGGGGGGGACAATGAGCAGTTCTTC. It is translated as CASRPLTSGPGGDNEQFF.

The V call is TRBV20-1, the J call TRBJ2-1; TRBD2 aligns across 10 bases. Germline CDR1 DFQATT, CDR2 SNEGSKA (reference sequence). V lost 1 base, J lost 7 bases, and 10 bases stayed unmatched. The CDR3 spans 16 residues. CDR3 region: CSARVSGRAWYNEQFF. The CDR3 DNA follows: TGCAGTGCTAGAGTCAGCGGGAGGGCCTGGTATAATGAGCAGTTCTTC.

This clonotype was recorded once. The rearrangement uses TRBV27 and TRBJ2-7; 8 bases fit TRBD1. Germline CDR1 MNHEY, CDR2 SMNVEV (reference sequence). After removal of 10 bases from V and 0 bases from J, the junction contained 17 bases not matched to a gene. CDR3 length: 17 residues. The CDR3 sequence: CAIKRDTGQGISYEQYV. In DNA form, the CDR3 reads TGTGCCATCAAAAGGGATACCGGACAGGGAATCTCCTACGAGCAGTACGTC.

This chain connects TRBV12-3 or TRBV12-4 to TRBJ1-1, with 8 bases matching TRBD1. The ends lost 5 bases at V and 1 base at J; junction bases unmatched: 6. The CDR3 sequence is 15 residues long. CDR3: CASSLRTGPNTEAFF. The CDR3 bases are TGTGCCAGCAGTCTCCGGACAGGGCCGAACACTGAAGCTTTCTTT.

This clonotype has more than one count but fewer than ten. CDR3 residues: CASSQGTWTSGRAWLDTQYF. As DNA, the CDR3 is TGCGCCAGCAGCCAAGGGACTTGGACTAGCGGGAGGGCCTGGCTCGATACGCAGTATTTT. This chain uses TRBV4-3 with TRBJ2-3, with 15 bases that match TRBD2. From germline, CDR1 is LGHNA and CDR2 YSLEER. V lost 1 base, J lost 6 bases, and 14 bases stayed unmatched. The CDR3 is made up of 20 amino acids.

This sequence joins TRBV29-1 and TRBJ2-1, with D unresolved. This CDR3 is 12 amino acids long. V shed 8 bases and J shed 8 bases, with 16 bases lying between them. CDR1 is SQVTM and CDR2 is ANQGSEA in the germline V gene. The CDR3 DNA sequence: TGCAGCCATACGTCGGGTTGGGATGAGCAGTTCTTC. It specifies CSHTSGWDEQFF.

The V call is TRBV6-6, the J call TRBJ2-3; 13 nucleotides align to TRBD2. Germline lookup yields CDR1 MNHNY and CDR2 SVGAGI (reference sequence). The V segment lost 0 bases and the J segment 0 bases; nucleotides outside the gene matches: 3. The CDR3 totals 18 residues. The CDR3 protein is CASSYSGTSGTSTDTQYF. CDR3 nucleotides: TGTGCCAGCAGTTACTCCGGGACTAGCGGGACCAGCACAGATACGCAGTATTTT.

CDR3 DNA: TGTGCCAGCAGCCCACCGGGACAGACAATGAAAAAACTGTTTTTT. It yields the protein CASSPPGQTMKKLFF. The chain links TRBV7-8 to TRBJ1-4, with 7 bases identical to TRBD1. V shed 5 bases and J 9 bases; nucleotides not matched to a gene: 12. Germline CDR1 is SGHVS and CDR2 is FQNEAQ. This CDR3 contains 15 residues.

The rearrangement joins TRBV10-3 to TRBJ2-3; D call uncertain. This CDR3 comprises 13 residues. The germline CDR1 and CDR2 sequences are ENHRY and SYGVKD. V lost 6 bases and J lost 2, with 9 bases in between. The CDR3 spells CAISDTPTDTQYF. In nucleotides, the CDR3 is TGTGCCATCAGCGACACCCCCACAGATACGCAGTATTTT.

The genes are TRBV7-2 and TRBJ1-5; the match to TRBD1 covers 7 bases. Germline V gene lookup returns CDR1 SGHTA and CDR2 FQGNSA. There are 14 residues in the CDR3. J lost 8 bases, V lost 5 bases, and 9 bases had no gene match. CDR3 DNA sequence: TGTGCCAGCAGCAAACAGACAGGACAGGAGCCCCAGCATTTT. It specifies CASSKQTGQEPQHF.

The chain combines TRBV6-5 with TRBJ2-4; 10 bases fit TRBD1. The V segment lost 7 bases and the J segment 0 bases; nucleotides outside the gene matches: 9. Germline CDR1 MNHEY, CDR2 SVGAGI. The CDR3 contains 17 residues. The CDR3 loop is CASKAGTGALAKNIQYF. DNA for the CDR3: TGTGCCAGCAAAGCCGGGACAGGGGCCCTAGCCAAAAACATTCAGTACTTC.

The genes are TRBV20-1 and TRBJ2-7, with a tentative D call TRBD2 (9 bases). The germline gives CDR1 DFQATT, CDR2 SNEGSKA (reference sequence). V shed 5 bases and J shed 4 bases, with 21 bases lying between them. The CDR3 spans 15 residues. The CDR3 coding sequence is TGCAGTGCTTTCCAGGGGGCGGCGGGAGGGTACGAGCAGTACTTC. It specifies CSAFQGAAGGYEQYF.

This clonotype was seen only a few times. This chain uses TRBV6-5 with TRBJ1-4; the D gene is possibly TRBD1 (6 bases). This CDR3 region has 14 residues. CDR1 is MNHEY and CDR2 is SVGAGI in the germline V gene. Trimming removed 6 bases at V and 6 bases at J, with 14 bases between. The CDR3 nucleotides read TGTGCCAGCAGGGAGACGGGGGCGTATGAAAAACTGTTTTTT. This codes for CASRETGAYEKLFF.

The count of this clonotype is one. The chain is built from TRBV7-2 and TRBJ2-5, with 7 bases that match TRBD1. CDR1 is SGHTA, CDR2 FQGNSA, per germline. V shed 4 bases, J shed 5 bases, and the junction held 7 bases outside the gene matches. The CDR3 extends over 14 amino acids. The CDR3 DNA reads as TGTGCCAGCAGCTGGGGGACAGTTTCGGAGACCCAGTACTTC. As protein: CASSWGTVSETQYF.

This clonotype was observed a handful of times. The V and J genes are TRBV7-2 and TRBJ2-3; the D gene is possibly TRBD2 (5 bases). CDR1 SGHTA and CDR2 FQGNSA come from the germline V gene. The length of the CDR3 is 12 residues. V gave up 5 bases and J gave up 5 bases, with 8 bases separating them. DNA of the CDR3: TGTGCCAGCAGCACACTAGGAGATACGCAGTATTTT. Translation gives CASSTLGDTQYF. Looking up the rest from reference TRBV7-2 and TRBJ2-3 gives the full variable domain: GAGVSQSPSNKVTEKGKDVELRCDPISGHTALYWYRQSLGQGLEFLIYFQGNSAPDKSGLPSDRFSAERTGGSVSTLTIQRTQQEDSAVYLCASSTLGDTQYFGPGTRLTVL.

The chain's CDR3 is CASSYKGETQYF. The CDR3 DNA follows: TGTGCCAGCAGTTACAAGGGGGAGACCCAGTACTTC. The rearrangement links TRBV6-2 or TRBV6-3 to TRBJ2-5, with D possibly being TRBD1 (5 bases). The CDR3 runs 12 residues. Germline V gene sequence: CDR1 MNHEY, CDR2 SVGEGT. Between the trimmed V and J ends, which lost 2 bases and 5 bases, there was a span of 6 bases.

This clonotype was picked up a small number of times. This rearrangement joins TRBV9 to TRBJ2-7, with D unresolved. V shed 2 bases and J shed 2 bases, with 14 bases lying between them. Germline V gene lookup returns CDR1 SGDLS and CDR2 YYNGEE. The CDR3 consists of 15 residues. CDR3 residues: CASSVGLEVPYEQYF. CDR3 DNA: TGTGCCAGCAGCGTCGGGCTAGAGGTCCCCTACGAGCAGTACTTC.

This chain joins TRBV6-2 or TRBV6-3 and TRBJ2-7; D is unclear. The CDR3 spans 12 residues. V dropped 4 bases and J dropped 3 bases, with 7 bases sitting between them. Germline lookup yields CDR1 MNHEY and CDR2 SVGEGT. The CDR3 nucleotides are TGTGCCAGCAGTTCCCCCCTCTACGAGCAGTACGTC. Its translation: CASSSPLYEQYV.

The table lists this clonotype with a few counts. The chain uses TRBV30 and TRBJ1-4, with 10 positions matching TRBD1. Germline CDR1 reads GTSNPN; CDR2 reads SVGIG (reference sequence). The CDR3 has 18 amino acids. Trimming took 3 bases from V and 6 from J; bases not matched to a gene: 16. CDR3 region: CAWSKKGPDRGRHEKLFF. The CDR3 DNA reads TGTGCCTGGAGCAAGAAAGGACCTGACAGGGGGCGTCATGAAAAACTGTTTTTT. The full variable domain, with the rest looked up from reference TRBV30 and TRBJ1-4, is SQTIHQWPATLVQPVGSPLSLECTVEGTSNPNLYWYRQAAGRGLQLLFYSVGIGQISSEVPQNLSASRPQDRQFILSSKKLLLSDSGFYLCAWSKKGPDRGRHEKLFFGSGTQLSVL.

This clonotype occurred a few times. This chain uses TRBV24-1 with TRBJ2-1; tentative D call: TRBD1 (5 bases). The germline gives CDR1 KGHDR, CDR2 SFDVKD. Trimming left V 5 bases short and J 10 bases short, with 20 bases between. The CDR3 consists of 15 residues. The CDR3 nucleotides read TGTGCCACCAGTGGTCCAGGGCGCACTTTATCCGAGCAGTTCTTC. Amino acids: CATSGPGRTLSEQFF.

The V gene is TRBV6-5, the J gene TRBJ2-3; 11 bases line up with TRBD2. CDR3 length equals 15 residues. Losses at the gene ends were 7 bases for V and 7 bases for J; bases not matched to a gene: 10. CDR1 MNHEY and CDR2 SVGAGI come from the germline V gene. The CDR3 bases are TGTGCCAGCACCGAGGGGGCTAGCGGGAGGTATACGCAGTATTTT. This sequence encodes CASTEGASGRYTQYF.

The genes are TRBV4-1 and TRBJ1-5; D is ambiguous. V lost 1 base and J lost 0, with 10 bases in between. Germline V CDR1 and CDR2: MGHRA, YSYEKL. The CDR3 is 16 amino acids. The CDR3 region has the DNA TGCGCCAGCAGCCAAGGAGATTCTTATAGCAATCAGCCCCAGCATTTT. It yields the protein CASSQGDSYSNQPQHF.

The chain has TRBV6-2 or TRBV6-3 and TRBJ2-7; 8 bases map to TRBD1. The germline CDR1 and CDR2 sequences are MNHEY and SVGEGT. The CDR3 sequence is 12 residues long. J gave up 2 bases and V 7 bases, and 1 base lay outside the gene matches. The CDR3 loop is CASMGQAYEQYF. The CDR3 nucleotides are TGTGCCAGCATGGGACAGGCCTACGAGCAGTACTTC.

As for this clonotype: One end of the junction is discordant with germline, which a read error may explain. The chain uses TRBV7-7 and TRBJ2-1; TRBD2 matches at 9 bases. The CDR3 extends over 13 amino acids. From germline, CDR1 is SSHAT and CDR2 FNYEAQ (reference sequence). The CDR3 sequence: CASSFLAGEEQFF. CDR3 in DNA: TGTGCTAGCAGCTTCTTAGCGGGAGAGGAGCAGTTCTTC.

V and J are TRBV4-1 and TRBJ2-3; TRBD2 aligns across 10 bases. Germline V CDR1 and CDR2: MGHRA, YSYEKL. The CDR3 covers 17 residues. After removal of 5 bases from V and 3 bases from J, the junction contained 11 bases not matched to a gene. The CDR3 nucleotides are TGCGCCAGCAGCAAAGGAGTAGCGGGAGGTTCGACAGATACGCAGTATTTT. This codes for CASSKGVAGGSTDTQYF.

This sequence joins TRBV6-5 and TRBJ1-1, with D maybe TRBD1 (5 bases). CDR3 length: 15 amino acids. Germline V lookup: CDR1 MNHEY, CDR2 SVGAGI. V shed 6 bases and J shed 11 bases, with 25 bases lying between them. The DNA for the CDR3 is TGTGCCAGCAGCCCCGGGACGGCAAGGATTTATAGGGCTTTCTTT. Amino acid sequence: CASSPGTARIYRAFF.

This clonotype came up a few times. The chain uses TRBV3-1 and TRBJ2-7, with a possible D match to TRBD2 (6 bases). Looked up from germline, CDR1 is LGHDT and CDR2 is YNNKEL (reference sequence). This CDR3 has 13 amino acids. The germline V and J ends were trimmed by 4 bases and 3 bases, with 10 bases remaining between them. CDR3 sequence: CASSPGLFYEQYV. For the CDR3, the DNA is TGTGCCAGCAGCCCGGGACTGTTCTACGAGCAGTACGTC.

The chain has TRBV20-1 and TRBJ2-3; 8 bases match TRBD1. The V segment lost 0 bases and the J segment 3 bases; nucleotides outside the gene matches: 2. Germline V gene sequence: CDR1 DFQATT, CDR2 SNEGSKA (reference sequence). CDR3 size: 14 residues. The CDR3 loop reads CSARETGGTDTQYF. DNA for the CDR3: TGCAGTGCTAGAGAAACAGGGGGAACAGATACGCAGTATTTT.

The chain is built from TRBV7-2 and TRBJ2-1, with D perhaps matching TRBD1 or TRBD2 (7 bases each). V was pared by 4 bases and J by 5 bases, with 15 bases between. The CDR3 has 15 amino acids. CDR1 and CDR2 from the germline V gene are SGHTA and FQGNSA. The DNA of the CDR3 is TGTGCCAGCAGCTCCCAGGGGGGGTGGGACAATGAGCAGTTCTTC. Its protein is CASSSQGGWDNEQFF.

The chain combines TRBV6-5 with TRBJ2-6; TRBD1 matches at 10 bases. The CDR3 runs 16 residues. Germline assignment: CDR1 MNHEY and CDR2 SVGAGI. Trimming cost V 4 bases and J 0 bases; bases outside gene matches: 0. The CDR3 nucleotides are TGTGCCAGCAGTTGGACAGGGGGCTCTGGGGCCAACGTCCTGACTTTC. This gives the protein CASSWTGGSGANVLTF.

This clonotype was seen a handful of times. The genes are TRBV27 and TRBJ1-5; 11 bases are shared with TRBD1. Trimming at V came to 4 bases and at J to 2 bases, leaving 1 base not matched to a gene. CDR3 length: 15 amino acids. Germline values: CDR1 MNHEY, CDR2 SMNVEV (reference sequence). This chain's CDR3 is CASSSGQGGNQPQHF. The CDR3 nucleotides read TGTGCCAGCAGTTCGGGACAGGGGGGCAATCAGCCCCAGCATTTT.